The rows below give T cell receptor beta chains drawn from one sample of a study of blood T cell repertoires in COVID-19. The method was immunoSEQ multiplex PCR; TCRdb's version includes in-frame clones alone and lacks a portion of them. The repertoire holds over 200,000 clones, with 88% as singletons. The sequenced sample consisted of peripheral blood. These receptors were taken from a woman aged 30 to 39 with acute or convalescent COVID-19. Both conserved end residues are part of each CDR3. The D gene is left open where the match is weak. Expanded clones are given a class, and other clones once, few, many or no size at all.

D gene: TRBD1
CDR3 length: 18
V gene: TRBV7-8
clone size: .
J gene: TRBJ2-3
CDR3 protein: CASSARDRETLGTDTQYF
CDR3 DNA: TGTGCCAGCAGCGCAAGGGACAGGGAGACCTTAGGCACAGATACGCAGTATTTT

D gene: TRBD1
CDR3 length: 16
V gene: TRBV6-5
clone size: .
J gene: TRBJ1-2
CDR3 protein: CASSYSTGIVSYGYTF
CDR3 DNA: TGTGCCAGCAGTTACTCGACAGGGATAGTCTCGTATGGCTACACCTTC

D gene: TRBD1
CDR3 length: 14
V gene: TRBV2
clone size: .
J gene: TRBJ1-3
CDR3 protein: CASSQDRGRNTIYF
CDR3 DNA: TGTGCCAGCAGTCAAGACAGGGGGAGAAACACCATATATTTT

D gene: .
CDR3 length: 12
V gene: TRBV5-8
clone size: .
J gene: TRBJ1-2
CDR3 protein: CASSDRNYGYTF
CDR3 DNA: TGTGCCAGCAGCGACAGGAACTATGGCTACACCTTC

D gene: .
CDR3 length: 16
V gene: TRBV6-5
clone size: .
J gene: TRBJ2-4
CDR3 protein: CASSYSLGLAKNIQYF
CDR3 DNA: TGTGCCAGCAGTTACTCCCTAGGACTAGCCAAAAACATTCAGTACTTC

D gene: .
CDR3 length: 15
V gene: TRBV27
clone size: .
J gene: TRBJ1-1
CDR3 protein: CASSLTDGVNTEAFF
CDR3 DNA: TGTGCCAGCAGTTTAACGGACGGGGTGAACACTGAAGCTTTCTTT

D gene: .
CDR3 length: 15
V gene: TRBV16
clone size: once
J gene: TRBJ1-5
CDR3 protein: CASSQGGSPNQPQHF
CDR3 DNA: TGTGCCAGCAGCCAGGGAGGGAGCCCCAATCAGCCCCAGCATTTT

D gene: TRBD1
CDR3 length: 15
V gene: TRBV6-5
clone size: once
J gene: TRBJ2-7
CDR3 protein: CASRPTGVPMYEQYF
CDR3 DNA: TGTGCCAGCAGGCCGACAGGGGTGCCAATGTACGAGCAGTACTTC

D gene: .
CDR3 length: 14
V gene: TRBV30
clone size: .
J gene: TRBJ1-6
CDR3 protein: CAWTTDWGDSPLHF
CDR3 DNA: TGTGCCTGGACCACTGATTGGGGGGATTCACCCCTCCACTTT

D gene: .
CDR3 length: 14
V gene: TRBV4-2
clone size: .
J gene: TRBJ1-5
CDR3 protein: CASSQGTENQPQHF
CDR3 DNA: TGTGCCAGCAGCCAAGGGACAGAGAATCAGCCCCAGCATTTT

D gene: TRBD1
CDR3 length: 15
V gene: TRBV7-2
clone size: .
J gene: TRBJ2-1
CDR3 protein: CASSLDRGGYNEQFF
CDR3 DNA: TGTGCCAGCAGCTTGGACAGGGGGGGCTACAATGAGCAGTTCTTC

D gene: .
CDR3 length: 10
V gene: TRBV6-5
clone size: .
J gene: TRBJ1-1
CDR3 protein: CATFFSEAFF
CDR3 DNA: TGTGCCACCTTCTTCAGTGAAGCTTTCTTT

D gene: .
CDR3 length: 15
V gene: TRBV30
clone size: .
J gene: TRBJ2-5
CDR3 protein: CAWSVLGSGGETQYF
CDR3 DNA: TGTGCCTGGAGTGTATTGGGCTCTGGGGGGGAGACCCAGTACTTC

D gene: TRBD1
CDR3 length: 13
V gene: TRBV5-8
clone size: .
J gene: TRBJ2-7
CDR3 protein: CASSRQGSYEQYF
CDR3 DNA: TGTGCCAGCTCCCGACAGGGTTCCTACGAGCAGTACTTC

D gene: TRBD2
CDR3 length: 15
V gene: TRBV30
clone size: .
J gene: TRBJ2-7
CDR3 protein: CAWSGSSGRVYEQYF
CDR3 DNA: TGTGCCTGGAGTGGTAGTAGCGGGAGGGTCTACGAGCAGTACTTC

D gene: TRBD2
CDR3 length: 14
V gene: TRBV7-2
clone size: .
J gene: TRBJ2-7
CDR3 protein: CASSLGAGGIEQYF
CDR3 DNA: TGTGCCAGCAGCTTAGGGGCGGGAGGGATCGAGCAGTACTTC

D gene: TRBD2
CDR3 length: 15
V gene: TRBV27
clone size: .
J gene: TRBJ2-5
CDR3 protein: CANPRLAGNQETQYF
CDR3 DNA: TGTGCCAACCCTAGACTAGCGGGGAACCAAGAGACCCAGTACTTC

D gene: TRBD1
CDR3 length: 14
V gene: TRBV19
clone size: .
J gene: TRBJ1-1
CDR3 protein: CASSIRTGGTEAFF
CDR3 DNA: TGTGCCAGTAGTATCAGGACAGGGGGCACTGAAGCTTTCTTT

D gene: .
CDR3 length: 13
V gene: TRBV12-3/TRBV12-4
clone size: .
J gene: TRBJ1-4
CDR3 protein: CASRRTVDEKLFF
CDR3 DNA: TGTGCCAGCAGAAGGACAGTTGATGAAAAACTGTTTTTT

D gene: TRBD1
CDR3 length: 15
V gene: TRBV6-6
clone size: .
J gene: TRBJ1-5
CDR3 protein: CASSYGDREDQPQHF
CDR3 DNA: TGTGCCAGCAGCTACGGGGACAGGGAGGATCAGCCCCAGCATTTT

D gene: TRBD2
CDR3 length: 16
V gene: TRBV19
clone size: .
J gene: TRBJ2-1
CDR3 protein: CASSIPLAGGSNEQFF
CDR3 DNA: TGTGCCAGTAGTATCCCACTAGCGGGAGGCTCCAATGAGCAGTTCTTC

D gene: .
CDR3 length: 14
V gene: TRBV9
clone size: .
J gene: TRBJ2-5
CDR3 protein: CASSVADRIETQYF
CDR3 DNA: TGTGCCAGCAGCGTAGCCGACAGGATCGAGACCCAGTACTTC

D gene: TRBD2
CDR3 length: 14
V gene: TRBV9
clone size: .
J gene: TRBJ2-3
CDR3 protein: CASSPDVAGGTQYF
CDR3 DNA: TGTGCCAGCAGCCCAGACGTAGCGGGAGGTACGCAGTATTTT

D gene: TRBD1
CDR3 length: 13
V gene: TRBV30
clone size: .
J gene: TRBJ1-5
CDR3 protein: CAWTLGQGQPQHF
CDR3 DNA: TGTGCCTGGACCCTGGGACAGGGTCAGCCCCAGCATTTT

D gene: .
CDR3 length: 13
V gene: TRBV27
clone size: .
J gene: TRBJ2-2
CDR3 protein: CASSLKGTGELFF
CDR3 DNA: TGTGCCAGCAGTTTGAAGGGGACCGGGGAGCTGTTTTTT

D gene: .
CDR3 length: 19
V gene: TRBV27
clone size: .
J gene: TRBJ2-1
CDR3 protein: CASSLHPPSGGSPYNEQFF
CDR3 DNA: TGTGCCAGCAGTTTGCACCCTCCTTCGGGTGGTAGCCCCTACAATGAGCAGTTCTTC

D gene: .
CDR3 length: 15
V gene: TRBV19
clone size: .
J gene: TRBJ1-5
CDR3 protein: CASITRGNSNQPQHF
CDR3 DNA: TGTGCCAGTATTACTAGGGGGAATAGCAATCAGCCCCAGCATTTT

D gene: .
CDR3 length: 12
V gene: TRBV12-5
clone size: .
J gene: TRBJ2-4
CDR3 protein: CASGLAKNIQYF
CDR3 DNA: TGTGCTAGTGGTTTGGCAAAAAACATTCAGTACTTC

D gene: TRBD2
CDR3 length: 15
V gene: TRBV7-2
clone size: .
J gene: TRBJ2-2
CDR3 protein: CASSLVKGGAGELFF
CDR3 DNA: TGTGCCAGCAGCTTAGTTAAGGGAGGGGCCGGGGAGCTGTTTTTT

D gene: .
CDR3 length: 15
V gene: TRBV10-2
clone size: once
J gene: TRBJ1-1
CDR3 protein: CASSERVGVNTEAFF
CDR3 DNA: TGCGCCAGCAGTGAAAGGGTGGGAGTGAACACTGAAGCTTTCTTT

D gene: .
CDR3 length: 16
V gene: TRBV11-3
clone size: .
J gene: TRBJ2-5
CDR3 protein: CASSPLSSGFQETQYF
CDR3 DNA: TGTGCCAGCAGCCCGCTATCGTCGGGGTTCCAAGAGACCCAGTACTTC

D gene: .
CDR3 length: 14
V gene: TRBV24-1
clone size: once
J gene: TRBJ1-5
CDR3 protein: CATSDGRGIQPQHF
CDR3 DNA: TGTGCCACCAGTGATGGCAGGGGTATCCAGCCCCAGCATTTT

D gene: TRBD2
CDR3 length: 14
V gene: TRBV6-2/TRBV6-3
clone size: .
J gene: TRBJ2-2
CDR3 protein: CASSLLAGTGELFF
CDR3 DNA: TGTGCCAGCAGTCTTCTAGCGGGAACCGGGGAGCTGTTTTTT

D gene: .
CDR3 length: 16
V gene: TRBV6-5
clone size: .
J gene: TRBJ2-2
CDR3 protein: CASSYFPTRQTGELFF
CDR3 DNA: TGTGCCAGCAGTTACTTCCCAACCCGACAGACCGGGGAGCTGTTTTTT

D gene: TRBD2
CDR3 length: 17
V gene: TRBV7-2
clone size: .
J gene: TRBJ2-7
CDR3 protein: CASSLATSGRAIHEQYF
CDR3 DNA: TGTGCCAGCAGCTTAGCGACTAGCGGGAGGGCCATCCACGAGCAGTACTTC

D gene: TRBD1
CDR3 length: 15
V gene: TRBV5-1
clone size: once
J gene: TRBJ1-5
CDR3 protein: CASSPEGQVNQPQHF
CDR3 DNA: TGCGCCAGCAGCCCAGAAGGACAGGTGAATCAGCCCCAGCATTTT

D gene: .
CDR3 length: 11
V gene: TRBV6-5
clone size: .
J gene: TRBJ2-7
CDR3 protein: CASSPSHEQYF
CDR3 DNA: TGTGCCAGCAGCCCGTCCCACGAGCAGTACTTC

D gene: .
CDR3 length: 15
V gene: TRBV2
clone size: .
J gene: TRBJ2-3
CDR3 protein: CASSRFIGSADTQYF
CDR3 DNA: TGTGCCAGCAGTCGTTTTATCGGGTCCGCAGATACGCAGTATTTT

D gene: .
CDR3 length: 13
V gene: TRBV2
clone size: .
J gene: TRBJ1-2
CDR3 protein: CARRGLQDYGYTF
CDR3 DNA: TGTGCCAGAAGGGGCCTCCAGGACTATGGCTACACCTTC

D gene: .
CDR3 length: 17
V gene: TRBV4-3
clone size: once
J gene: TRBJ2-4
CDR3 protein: CASSQDLAGVAKNIQYF
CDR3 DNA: TGCGCCAGCAGCCAAGATCTGGCGGGCGTAGCCAAAAACATTCAGTACTTC

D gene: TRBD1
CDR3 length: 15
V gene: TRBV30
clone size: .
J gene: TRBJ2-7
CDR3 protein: CAWNLGQGGSYEQYF
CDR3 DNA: TGTGCCTGGAACCTCGGACAGGGCGGCTCCTACGAGCAGTACTTC

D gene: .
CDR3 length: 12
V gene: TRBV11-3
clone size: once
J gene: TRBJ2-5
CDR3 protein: CASTATEGTQYF
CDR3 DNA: TGTGCCAGCACCGCGACGGAGGGGACCCAGTACTTC

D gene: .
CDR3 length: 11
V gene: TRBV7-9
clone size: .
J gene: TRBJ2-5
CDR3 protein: CASALQETQYF
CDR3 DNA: TGTGCCAGCGCGCTACAGGAGACCCAGTACTTC

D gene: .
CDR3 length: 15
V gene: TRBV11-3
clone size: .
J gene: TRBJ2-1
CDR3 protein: CASSLAWEPYNEQFF
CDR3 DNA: TGTGCCAGCAGCTTAGCTTGGGAGCCTTACAATGAGCAGTTCTTC

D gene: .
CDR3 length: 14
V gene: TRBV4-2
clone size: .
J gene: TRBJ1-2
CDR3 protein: CASSQGDSLLGRYF
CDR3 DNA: TGTGCCAGCAGCCAAGGGGACTCGCTACTGGGAAGGTACTTC

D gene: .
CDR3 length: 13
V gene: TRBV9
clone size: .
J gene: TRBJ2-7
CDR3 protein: CASSLVEGDEQYF
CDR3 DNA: TGTGCCAGCAGCCTCGTAGAGGGGGACGAGCAGTACTTC

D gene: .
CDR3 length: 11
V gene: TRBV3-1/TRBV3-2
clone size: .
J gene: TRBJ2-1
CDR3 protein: CAIGTYNEQFF
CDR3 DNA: TGTGCCATCGGGACCTACAATGAGCAGTTCTTC

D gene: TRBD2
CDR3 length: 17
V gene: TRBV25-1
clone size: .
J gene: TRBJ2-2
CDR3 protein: CASSGSSGRPVAGELFF
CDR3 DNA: TGTGCCAGCAGTGGATCCAGCGGGAGGCCCGTGGCCGGGGAGCTGTTTTTT

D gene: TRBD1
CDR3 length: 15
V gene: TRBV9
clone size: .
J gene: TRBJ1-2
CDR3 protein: CASSPGTGGFHGYTF
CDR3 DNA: TGTGCCAGCAGCCCCGGGACAGGGGGTTTCCATGGCTACACCTTC

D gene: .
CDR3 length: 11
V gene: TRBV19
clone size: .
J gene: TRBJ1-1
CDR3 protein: CASSNRLEAFF
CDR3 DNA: TGTGCCAGTAGTAATCGTTTAGAAGCTTTCTTT